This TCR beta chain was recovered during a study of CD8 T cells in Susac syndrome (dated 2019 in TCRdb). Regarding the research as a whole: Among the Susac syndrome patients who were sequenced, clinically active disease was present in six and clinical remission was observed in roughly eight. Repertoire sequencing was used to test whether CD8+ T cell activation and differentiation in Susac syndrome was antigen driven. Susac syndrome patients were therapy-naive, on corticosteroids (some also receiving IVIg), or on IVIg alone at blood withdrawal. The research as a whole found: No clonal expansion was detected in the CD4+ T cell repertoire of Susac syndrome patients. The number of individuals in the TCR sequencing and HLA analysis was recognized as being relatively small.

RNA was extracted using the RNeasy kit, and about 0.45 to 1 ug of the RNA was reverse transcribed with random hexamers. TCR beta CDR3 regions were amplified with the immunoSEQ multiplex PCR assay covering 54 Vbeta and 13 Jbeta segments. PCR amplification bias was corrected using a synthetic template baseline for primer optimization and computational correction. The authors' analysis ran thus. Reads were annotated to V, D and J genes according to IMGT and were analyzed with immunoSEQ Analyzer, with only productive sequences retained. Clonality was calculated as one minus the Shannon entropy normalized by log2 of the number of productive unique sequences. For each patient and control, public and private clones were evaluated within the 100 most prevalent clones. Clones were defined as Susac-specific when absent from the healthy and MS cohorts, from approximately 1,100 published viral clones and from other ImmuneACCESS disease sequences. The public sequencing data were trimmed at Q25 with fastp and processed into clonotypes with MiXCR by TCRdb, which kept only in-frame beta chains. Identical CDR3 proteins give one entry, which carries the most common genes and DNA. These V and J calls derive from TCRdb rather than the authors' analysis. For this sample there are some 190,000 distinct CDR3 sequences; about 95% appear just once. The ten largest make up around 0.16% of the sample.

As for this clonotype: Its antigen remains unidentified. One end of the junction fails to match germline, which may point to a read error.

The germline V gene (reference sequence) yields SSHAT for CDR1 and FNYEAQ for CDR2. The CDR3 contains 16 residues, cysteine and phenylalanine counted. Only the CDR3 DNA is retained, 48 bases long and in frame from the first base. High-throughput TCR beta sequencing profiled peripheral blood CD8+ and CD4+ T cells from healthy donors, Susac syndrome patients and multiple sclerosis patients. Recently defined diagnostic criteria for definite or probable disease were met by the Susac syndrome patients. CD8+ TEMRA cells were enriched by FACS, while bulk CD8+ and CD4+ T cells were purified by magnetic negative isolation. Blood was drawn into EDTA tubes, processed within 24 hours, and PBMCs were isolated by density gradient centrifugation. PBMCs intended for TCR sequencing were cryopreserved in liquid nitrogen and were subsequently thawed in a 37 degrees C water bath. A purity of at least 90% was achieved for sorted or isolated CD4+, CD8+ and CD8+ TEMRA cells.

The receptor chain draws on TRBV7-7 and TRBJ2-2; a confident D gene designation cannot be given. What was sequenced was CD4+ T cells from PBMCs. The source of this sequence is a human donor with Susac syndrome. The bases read TGTGCTAGCAGCCCAAACACACAAGCGAGCACCGGGGAGCTGTTTTTT. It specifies CASSPNTQASTGELFF.